The rows below give T cell receptor beta chains drawn from one sample of a study of breast tumors, draining lymph nodes, adjacent tissues. In TCRdb, the multiplex PCR reads were re-called with MiXCR into one record per CDR3 protein. The sample includes fewer than 140,000 distinct CDR3 sequences, more than 25% of them seen just once. Material for sequencing was axillary lymph node tissue. The receptors originated from a female donor with breast cancer. Some clones in this sample may be carry-over from other donors' samples. Both conserved end residues are part of each CDR3. Fields, in order: CDR3 length, V gene, D gene, J gene, clone size, CDR3 DNA, CDR3 protein. D genes are given only for firm matches. Where a row states a size, it is once, few, many or the class of an expanded clone; other rows omit it.

length: 13
V: TRBV20-1
D: NA
J: TRBJ1-2
size: NA
DNA: TGCAGTGCTTTCAGGGTTTCCGGATATGCCCACACCTTC
CDR3: CSAFRVSGYAHTF

length: 13
V: TRBV9
D: NA
J: TRBJ1-2
size: NA
DNA: TGTGCCAGCAGCGTAGAGGGGCATGCTGGCTACACCTTC
CDR3: CASSVEGHAGYTF

length: 9
V: TRBV7-2
D: NA
J: TRBJ1-2
size: NA
DNA: TGTGCCATCCGCGGGGGCACAGCCTTC
CDR3: CAIRGGTAF

length: 16
V: TRBV20-1
D: NA
J: TRBJ1-3
size: many
DNA: TGCAGTGCTAGAGATCAAGGGGGGACATCTGGAAACACCATATATTTT
CDR3: CSARDQGGTSGNTIYF

length: 14
V: TRBV9
D: TRBD1
J: TRBJ1-1
size: few
DNA: TGTGCCAGCAGCGTAGAAGACAGGGAGACTGAAGCTTTCTTT
CDR3: CASSVEDRETEAFF

length: 14
V: TRBV3-1
D: NA
J: TRBJ2-2
size: many
DNA: TGTGCCAGCAGCCATGTAACGGACACCGGGGAGCTGTTTTTT
CDR3: CASSHVTDTGELFF

length: 13
V: TRBV24-1
D: NA
J: TRBJ2-1
size: many
DNA: TGTGCCACCGGGACTCACGCCGACAATGAGCAGTTCTTC
CDR3: CATGTHADNEQFF

length: 13
V: TRBV6-5
D: NA
J: TRBJ1-2
size: many
DNA: TGTGCCAGCAGTCACTCGTCAGGGTGGGACTACACCTTC
CDR3: CASSHSSGWDYTF

length: 14
V: TRBV4-3
D: NA
J: TRBJ1-1
size: NA
DNA: TGCGCCAGCAGCCAAGATCAGGGAGGGATGGAAGCTTTCTTT
CDR3: CASSQDQGGMEAFF

length: 15
V: TRBV5-6
D: NA
J: TRBJ2-3
size: many
DNA: TGTGCCAGCAGCTCGGACTACCCTCCCCCAGATACGCAGTATTTT
CDR3: CASSSDYPPPDTQYF

length: 16
V: TRBV2
D: NA
J: TRBJ2-7
size: many
DNA: TGTGCCAGCAGCCCAAGAATGGCTTATAGCTCCTACGAGCAGTACTTC
CDR3: CASSPRMAYSSYEQYF

length: 16
V: TRBV3-1
D: TRBD2
J: TRBJ2-1
size: NA
DNA: TGTATCAGCAGCCAGAACGGAGCGGGAGTTATAGGGGTGGAGTTCTTC
CDR3: CISSQNGAGVIGVEFF

length: 20
V: TRBV11-2
D: NA
J: TRBJ2-1
size: many
DNA: TGTGCCAGCAGCTTTACCGTAGCGGCTTCTTTAGGACGACGTTACAATGAGCAGTTCTTC
CDR3: CASSFTVAASLGRRYNEQFF

length: 15
V: TRBV20-1
D: NA
J: TRBJ2-1
size: many
DNA: TGCAGTGCTAGAGTGGCCCTAGCCAGGGGCAATGAGCAGTTCTTC
CDR3: CSARVALARGNEQFF

length: 16
V: TRBV20-1
D: TRBD2
J: TRBJ2-1
size: many
DNA: TGCAGTGCTACCGGCGGGACTAGCGGGGTCTACAATGAGCAGTTCTTC
CDR3: CSATGGTSGVYNEQFF

length: 15
V: TRBV5-5
D: TRBD2
J: TRBJ2-3
size: NA
DNA: TGCGCCAGCAGCTTGGATGCGGGGGGCACAGATACGCAGTATTTT
CDR3: CASSLDAGGTDTQYF

length: 14
V: TRBV18
D: NA
J: TRBJ1-1
size: few
DNA: TGTGCCAGCTCACCACAGGGGGAGTCGGGTGAAGCTTTCTTT
CDR3: CASSPQGESGEAFF

length: 14
V: TRBV25-1
D: NA
J: TRBJ2-1
size: NA
DNA: TGTACCAGCAGTTTACAGGGATCCTGCAATGAGCAGTTCTTC
CDR3: CTSSLQGSCNEQFF

length: 14
V: TRBV30
D: NA
J: TRBJ1-6
size: many
DNA: TGTGCCTGGAGTGTACTGGCAGGGTATTCACCCCTCCACTTT
CDR3: CAWSVLAGYSPLHF

length: 14
V: TRBV5-1
D: NA
J: TRBJ2-5
size: many
DNA: TGCGCCAGCAGCTTGGCTAGCGCACAAGACACCCAGTACTTC
CDR3: CASSLASAQDTQYF

length: 12
V: TRBV12-3/TRBV12-4
D: NA
J: TRBJ1-2
size: many
DNA: TGTGCCAGCAGCCTGGGGACCTATGGCTACACCTTC
CDR3: CASSLGTYGYTF

length: 15
V: TRBV7-9
D: NA
J: TRBJ1-2
size: NA
DNA: TGTGCCTGCAGCTTAGTCGCCAGACTGAACTATGGCTACACCTTC
CDR3: CACSLVARLNYGYTF

length: 16
V: TRBV27
D: TRBD2
J: TRBJ2-2
size: few
DNA: TGTGCCAGCAGTTTAACCGCGGGAGGGCCCACCGGGGAGCTGTTTTTT
CDR3: CASSLTAGGPTGELFF

length: 19
V: TRBV5-1
D: TRBD1
J: TRBJ2-6
size: NA
DNA: TGCGCCAGCACCGTGGGGGTCAGGGGGCCGAACTCTGGGGCCAACGTCCTGACTTTC
CDR3: CASTVGVRGPNSGANVLTF

length: 13
V: TRBV7-2
D: NA
J: TRBJ1-5
size: NA
DNA: TGTGCCAGCAGCCAGCAGCCAAATCAGCCCCAGCATTTT
CDR3: CASSQQPNQPQHF

length: 14
V: TRBV29-1
D: NA
J: TRBJ2-2
size: many
DNA: TGCAGCGTTGTCAGGGGAGATAACACCGGGGAGCTGTTTTTT
CDR3: CSVVRGDNTGELFF

length: 12
V: TRBV20-1
D: NA
J: TRBJ1-2
size: many
DNA: TGCAGTGCTAGAGAGTTGCTTACTGGCTACACCTTC
CDR3: CSARELLTGYTF

length: 13
V: TRBV20-1
D: NA
J: TRBJ1-4
size: NA
DNA: TGCAGTGCTAAAAATGCAACTAATGAAACCCTGTTTTTT
CDR3: CSAKNATNETLFF

length: 14
V: TRBV18
D: NA
J: TRBJ2-5
size: many
DNA: TGTGCCAGCTCACCACCGAGTGTCCAAGAGACCCAGTACTTC
CDR3: CASSPPSVQETQYF

length: 17
V: TRBV19
D: TRBD2
J: TRBJ2-5
size: many
DNA: TGTGCCAGTAGTCCTTCTAGCGGGGGGGGTGTTAGAGAGACCCAGTACTTC
CDR3: CASSPSSGGGVRETQYF

length: 16
V: TRBV6-6
D: NA
J: TRBJ1-3
size: NA
DNA: TGCGCCAGCAGTCCTGGGGACTCCCGCTCTGGAAACACCATATATTTT
CDR3: CASSPGDSRSGNTIYF

length: 13
V: TRBV20-1
D: NA
J: TRBJ2-7
size: many
DNA: TGCAGTGCTAACAGGGGGGGGGTCCACGAGCAGTACTTC
CDR3: CSANRGGVHEQYF

length: 14
V: TRBV5-5
D: NA
J: TRBJ1-1
size: few
DNA: TGTGCCAGCAGCTCCGGGACACGGAACACTGAAGCTTTCTTT
CDR3: CASSSGTRNTEAFF

length: 13
V: TRBV11-3
D: TRBD1
J: TRBJ2-3
size: many
DNA: TGTGCCAGCCAGGGACAGGTTGGAGATACGCAGTATTTT
CDR3: CASQGQVGDTQYF

length: 11
V: TRBV2
D: NA
J: TRBJ2-5
size: NA
DNA: TGTGCCCAGGTGGCCCAAGAGACCAAGTACTTC
CDR3: CAQVAQETKYF

length: 15
V: TRBV28
D: TRBD1
J: TRBJ1-6
size: many
DNA: TGTGCCAGCAGTCGAACTGACAGGGATAATTCACCCCTCCACTTT
CDR3: CASSRTDRDNSPLHF

length: 13
V: TRBV14
D: NA
J: TRBJ2-5
size: many
DNA: TGTGCCAGCAGCCTCGAAATTTATGGGACCCAGTACTTC
CDR3: CASSLEIYGTQYF

length: 11
V: TRBV5-1
D: NA
J: TRBJ2-5
size: many
DNA: TGCGCCAGCAGCTTGAAAGAGACCCAGTACTTC
CDR3: CASSLKETQYF

length: 14
V: TRBV5-8
D: NA
J: TRBJ1-1
size: NA
DNA: TGTGCCAGCAGCTTGGTGTCACCCCGTGTTGAAGCTTTCTTT
CDR3: CASSLVSPRVEAFF

length: 15
V: TRBV6-2/TRBV6-3
D: NA
J: TRBJ2-3
size: few
DNA: TGTGCCAGCAGTACTCCGGGACGCAGCACAGATACGCAGTATTTT
CDR3: CASSTPGRSTDTQYF